This T cell receptor beta chain was sequenced in a study of blood T cell repertoires in COVID-19. Study-level background: COVID-19 samples, acute and convalescent, were from the United States, Italy and Spain. T cells, B-cell-depleted T cells, or PBMCs provided the cDNA or gDNA that served as material.

Seattle cases were enrolled at active infection and followed longitudinally. The J segment lost 1 base and the V segment lost 6 bases, leaving 16 bases of the junction unmatched. The CDR3 sequence is 19 residues long. CDR1 is MRHNA and CDR2 is SNTAGT in the germline V gene. There are a few counts of this clone. Original methodology: Nucleated cell number was recorded as an estimate derived from reference gene primer amplification. TCRdb keeps only in-frame clones here, not all; method: immunoSEQ multiplex PCR. V and J calls plus clone size are reproduced from that table; the DNA served to infer D and trimming. The sample has about 49,000 clones, 81% seen once.

The TCR sequence derives from an elderly woman with COVID-19, enrolled during active disease. Sequenced sample: peripheral blood. The chain is built from TRBV6-4 and TRBJ2-3, with TRBD2 matching 10 bases. Written as DNA, the CDR3 is TGTGCCAGCAGGCGGGTGGTGAGCGGGAGGGACTCAGGCACAGATACGCAGTATTTT. It specifies CASRRVVSGRDSGTDTQYF.